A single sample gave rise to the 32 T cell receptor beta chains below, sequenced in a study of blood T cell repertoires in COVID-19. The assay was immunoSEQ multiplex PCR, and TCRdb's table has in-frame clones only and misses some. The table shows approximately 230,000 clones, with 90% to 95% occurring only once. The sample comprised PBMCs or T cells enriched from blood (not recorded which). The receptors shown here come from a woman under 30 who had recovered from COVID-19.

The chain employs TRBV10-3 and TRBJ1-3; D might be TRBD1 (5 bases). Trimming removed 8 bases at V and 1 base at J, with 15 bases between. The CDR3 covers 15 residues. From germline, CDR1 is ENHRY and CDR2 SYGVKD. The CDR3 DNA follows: TGTGCCATCCTAGAACGCCACAGGTCTGGAAACACCATATATTTT. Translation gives CAILERHRSGNTIYF.

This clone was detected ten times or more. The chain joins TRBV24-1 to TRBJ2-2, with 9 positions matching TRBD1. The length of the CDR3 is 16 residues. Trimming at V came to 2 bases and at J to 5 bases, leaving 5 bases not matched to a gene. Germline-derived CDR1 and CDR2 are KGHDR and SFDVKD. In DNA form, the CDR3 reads TGTGCCACCAGTGATTCAGACAGGGGGGAAACCGGGGAGCTGTTTTTT. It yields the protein CATSDSDRGETGELFF.

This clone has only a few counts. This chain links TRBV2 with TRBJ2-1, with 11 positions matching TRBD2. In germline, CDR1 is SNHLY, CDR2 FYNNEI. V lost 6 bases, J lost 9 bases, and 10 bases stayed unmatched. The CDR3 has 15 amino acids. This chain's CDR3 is CASSLTSGGLGEQFF. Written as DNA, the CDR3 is TGTGCCAGCAGCCTAACTAGCGGGGGTCTCGGTGAGCAGTTCTTC.

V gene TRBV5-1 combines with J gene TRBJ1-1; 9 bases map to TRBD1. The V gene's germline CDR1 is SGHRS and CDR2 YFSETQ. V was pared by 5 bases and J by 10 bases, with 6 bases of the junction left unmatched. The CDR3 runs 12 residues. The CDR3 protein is CASSPGTGLAFF. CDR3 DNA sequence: TGCGCCAGCAGTCCCGGGACAGGGCTAGCTTTCTTT.

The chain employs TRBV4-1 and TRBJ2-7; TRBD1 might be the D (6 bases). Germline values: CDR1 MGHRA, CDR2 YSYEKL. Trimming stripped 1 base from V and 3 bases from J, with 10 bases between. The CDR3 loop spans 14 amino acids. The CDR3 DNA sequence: TGCGCCAGCAGCCAAGTACAGGGCCACTACGAGCAGTACTTC. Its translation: CASSQVQGHYEQYF.

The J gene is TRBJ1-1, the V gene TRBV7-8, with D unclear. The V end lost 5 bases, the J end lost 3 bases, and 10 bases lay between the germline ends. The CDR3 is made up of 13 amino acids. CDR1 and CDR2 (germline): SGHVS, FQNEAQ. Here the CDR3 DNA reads TGTGCCAGCAGCCCGACATCATACACTGAAGCTTTCTTT. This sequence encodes CASSPTSYTEAFF.

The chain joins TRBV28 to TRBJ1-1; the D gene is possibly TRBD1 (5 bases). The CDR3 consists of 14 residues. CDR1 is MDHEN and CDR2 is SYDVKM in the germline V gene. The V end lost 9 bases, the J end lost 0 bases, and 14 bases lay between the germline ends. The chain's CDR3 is CASMGGDMNTEAFF. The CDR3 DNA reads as TGTGCCAGTATGGGGGGGGATATGAACACTGAAGCTTTCTTT.

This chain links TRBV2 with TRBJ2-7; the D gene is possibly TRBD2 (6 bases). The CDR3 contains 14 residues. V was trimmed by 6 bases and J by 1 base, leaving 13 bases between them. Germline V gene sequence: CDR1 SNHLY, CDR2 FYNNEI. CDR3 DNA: TGTGCCAGCAGAGGGACTCGCCTTTCCTACGAGCAGTACTTC. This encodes CASRGTRLSYEQYF.

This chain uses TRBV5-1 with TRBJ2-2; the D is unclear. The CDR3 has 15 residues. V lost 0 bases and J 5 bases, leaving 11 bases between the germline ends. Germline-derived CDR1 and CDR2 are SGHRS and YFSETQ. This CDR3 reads CASSLGVTPTGELFF. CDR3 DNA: TGCGCCAGCAGCTTGGGAGTGACTCCAACCGGGGAGCTGTTTTTT.

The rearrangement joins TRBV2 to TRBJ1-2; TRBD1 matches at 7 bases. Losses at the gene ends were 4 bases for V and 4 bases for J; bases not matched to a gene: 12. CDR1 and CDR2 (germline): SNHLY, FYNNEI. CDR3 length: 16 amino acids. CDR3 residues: CASSGSGQEKSYGYTF. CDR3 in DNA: TGTGCCAGCAGTGGATCAGGACAGGAAAAGAGCTATGGCTACACCTTC.

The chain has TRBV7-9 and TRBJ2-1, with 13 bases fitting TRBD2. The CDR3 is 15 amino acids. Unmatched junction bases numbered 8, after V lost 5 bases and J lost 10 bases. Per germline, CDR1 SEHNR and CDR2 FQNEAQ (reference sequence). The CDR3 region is CASSTGLAGAQEQFF. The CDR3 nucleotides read TGTGCCAGCAGCACAGGACTAGCGGGGGCCCAGGAGCAGTTCTTC. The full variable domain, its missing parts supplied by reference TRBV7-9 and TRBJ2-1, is DTGVSQNPRHKITKRGQNVTFRCDPISEHNRLYWYRQTLGQGPEFLTYFQNEAQLEKSRLLSDRFSAERPKGSFSTLEIQRTEQGDSAMYLCASSTGLAGAQEQFFGPGTRLTVL.

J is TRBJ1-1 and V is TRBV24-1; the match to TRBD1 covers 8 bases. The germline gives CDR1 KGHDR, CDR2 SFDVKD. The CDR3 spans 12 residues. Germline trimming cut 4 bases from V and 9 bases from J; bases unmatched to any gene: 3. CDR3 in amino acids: CATSETGVKAFF. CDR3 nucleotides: TGTGCCACCAGTGAGACAGGGGTTAAAGCTTTCTTT.

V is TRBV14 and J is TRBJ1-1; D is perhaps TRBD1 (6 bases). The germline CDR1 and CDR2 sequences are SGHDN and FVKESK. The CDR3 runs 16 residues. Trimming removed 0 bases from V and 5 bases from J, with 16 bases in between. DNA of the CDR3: TGTGCCAGCAGCCAAGACCCCCACAGGGTAGGGACTGAAGCTTTCTTT. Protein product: CASSQDPHRVGTEAFF. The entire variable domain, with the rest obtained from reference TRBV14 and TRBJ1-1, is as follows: EAGVTQFPSHSVIEKGQTVTLRCDPISGHDNLYWYRRVMGKEIKFLLHFVKESKQDESGMPNNRFLAERTGGTYSTLKVQPAELEDSGVYFCASSQDPHRVGTEAFFGQGTRLTVV.

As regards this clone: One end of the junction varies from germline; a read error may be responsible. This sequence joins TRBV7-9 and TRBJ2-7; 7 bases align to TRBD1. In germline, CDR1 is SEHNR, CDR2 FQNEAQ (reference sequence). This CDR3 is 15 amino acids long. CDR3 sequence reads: CASSSTDRVSSEQYF. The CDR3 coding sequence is TGTGCCAGCAGCTCCACCGACAGGGTGTCCTCCGAGCAGTACTTC. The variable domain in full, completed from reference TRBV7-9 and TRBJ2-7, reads DTGVSQNPRHKITKRGQNVTFRCDPISEHNRLYWYRQTLGQGPEFLTYFQNEAQLEKSRLLSDRFSAERPKGSFSTLEIQRTEQGDSAMYLCASSSTDRVSSEQYFGPGTRLTVT.

This CDR3 is CASSRDREETQYF. In DNA, the CDR3 is TGCGCCAGCAGTCGGGACAGGGAAGAGACCCAGTACTTC. The chain employs TRBV10-1 and TRBJ2-5; 9 positions match TRBD1. V was clipped by 5 bases and J by 3 bases; unmatched bases: 1. CDR1 and CDR2 from the germline V gene are WNHNN and SYGVQD (reference sequence). The CDR3 spans 13 residues.

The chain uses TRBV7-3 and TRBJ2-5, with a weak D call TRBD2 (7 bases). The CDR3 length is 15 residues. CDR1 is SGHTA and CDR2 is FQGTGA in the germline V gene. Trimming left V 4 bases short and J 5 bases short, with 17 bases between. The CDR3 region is CASSSYAGGLETQYF. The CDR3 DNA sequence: TGTGCCAGCAGCTCCTACGCCGGGGGGCTGGAGACCCAGTACTTC.

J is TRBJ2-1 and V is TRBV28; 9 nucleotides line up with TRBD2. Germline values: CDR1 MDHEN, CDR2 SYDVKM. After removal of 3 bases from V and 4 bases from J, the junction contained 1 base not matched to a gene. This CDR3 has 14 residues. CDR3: CASSFLAGYNEQFF. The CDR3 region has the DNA TGTGCCAGCAGTTTTCTAGCGGGATACAATGAGCAGTTCTTC.

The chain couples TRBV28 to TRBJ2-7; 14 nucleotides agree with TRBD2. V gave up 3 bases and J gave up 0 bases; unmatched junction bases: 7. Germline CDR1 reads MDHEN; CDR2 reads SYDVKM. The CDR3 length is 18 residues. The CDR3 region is CASSFSGTSGSYSYEQYF. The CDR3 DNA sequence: TGTGCCAGCAGTTTCTCCGGGACTAGCGGGAGTTACTCCTACGAGCAGTACTTC.

CDR3 protein: CASSLGSQGWRSEKLFF. CDR3 in DNA: TGTGCCAGCAGCTTGGGGAGCCAGGGATGGAGAAGTGAAAAACTGTTTTTT. This chain connects TRBV5-8 to TRBJ1-4, with D perhaps TRBD1 (5 bases). V lost 0 bases, J lost 7 bases, and 19 bases lay in between. The CDR3 consists of 17 residues. Germline V lookup: CDR1 SGHTS, CDR2 YDEGEE.

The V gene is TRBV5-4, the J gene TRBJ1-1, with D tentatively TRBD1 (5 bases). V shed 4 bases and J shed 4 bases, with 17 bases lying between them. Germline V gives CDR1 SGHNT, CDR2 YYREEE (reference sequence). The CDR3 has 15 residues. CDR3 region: CASSRGELGGTEAFF. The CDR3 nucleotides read TGTGCCAGCAGCCGCGGAGAGCTGGGGGGCACTGAAGCTTTCTTT. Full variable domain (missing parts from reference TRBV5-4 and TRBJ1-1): ETGVTQSPTHLIKTRGQQVTLRCSSQSGHNTVSWYQQALGQGPQFIFQYYREEENGRGNFPPRFSGLQFPNYSSELNVNALELDDSALYLCASSRGELGGTEAFFGQGTRLTVV.

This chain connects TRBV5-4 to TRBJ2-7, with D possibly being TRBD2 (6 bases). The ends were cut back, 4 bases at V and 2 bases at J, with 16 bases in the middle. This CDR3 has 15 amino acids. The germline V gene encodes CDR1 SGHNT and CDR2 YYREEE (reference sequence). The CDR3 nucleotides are TGTGCCAGCAGCGGGTCTTCGGGGAGGACCTACGAGCAGTACTTC. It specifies CASSGSSGRTYEQYF.

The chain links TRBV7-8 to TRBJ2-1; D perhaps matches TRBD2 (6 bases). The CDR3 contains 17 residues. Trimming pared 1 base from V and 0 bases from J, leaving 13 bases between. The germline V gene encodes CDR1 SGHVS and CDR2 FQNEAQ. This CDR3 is CASSLVPSVSSYNEQFF. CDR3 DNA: TGTGCCAGCAGCTTAGTTCCTAGCGTAAGCTCCTACAATGAGCAGTTCTTC.

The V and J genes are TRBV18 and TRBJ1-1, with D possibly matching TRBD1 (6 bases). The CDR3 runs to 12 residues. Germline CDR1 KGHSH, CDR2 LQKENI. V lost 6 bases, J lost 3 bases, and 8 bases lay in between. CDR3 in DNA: TGTGCCAGCTCCTGGACAGACACTGAAGCTTTCTTT. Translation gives CASSWTDTEAFF.

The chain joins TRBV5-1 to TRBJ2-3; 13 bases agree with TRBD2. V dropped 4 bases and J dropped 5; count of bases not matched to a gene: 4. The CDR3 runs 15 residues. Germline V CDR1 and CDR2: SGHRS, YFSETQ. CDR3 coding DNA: TGCGCCAGCAGCCCCCGGACTAGCGGGGGAGATACGCAGTATTTT. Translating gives CASSPRTSGGDTQYF.

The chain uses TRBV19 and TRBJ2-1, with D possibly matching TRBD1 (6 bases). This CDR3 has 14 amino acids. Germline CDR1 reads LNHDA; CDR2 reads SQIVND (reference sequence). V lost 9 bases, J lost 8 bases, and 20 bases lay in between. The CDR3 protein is CASADWGRHDEQFF. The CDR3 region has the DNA TGTGCCAGCGCGGACTGGGGGCGACACGATGAGCAGTTCTTC.

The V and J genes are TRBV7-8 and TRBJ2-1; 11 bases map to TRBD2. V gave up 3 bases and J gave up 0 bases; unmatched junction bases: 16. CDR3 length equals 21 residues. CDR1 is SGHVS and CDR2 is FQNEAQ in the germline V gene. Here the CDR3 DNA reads TGTGCCAGCAGCTTTCTCCCTAGCGGGGGGAGGTGGGGTGACTCCTACAATGAGCAGTTCTTC. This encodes CASSFLPSGGRWGDSYNEQFF.

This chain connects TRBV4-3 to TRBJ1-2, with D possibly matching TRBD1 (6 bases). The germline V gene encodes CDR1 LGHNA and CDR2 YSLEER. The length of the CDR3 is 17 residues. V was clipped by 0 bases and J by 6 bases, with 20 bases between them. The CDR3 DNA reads TGCGCCAGCAGCCAAGATCGAGGGACATACAGGATTCATGGCTACACCTTC. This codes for CASSQDRGTYRIHGYTF.

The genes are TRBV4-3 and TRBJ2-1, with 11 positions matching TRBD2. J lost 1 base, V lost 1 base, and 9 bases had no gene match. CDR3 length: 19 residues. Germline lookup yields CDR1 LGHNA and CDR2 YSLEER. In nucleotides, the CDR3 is TGCGCCAGCAGCCAAGTTGCGGGACTAGCGGTTTTGTCCTACAATGAGCAGTTCTTC. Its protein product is CASSQVAGLAVLSYNEQFF.

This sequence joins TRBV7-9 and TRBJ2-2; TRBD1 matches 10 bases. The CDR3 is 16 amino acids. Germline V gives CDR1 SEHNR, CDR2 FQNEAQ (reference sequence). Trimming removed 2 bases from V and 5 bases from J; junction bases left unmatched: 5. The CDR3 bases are TGTGCCAGCAGCTTACCAACGGGACAGGGGACCGGGGAGCTGTTTTTT. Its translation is CASSLPTGQGTGELFF.

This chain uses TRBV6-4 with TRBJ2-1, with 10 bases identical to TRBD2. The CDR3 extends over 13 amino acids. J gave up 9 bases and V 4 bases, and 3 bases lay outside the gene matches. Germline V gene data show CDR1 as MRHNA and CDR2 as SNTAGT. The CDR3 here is CASSALAGAEQFF. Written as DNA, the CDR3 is TGTGCCAGCAGTGCTCTAGCGGGAGCTGAGCAGTTCTTC.

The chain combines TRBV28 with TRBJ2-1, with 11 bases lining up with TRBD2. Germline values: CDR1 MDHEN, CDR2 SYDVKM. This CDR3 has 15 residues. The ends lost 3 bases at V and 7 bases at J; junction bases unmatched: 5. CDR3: CASSLGLADQNEQFF. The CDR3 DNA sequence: TGTGCCAGCAGTTTGGGACTAGCGGACCAAAATGAGCAGTTCTTC.

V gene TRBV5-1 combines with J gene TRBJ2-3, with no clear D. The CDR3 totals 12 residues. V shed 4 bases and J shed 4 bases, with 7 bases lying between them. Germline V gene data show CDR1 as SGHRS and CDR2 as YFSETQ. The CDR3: CASSPEADTQYF. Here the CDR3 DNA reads TGCGCCAGCAGCCCTGAGGCAGATACGCAGTATTTT.